A selection of T cell receptor beta chains follows, all from one sample in a study of response to subunit inactivated influenza vaccine. TCRdb reanalysed the RT-PCR reads using MiXCR and keeps one entry per CDR3 protein. The sample holds 200,000 to 300,000 distinct CDR3 sequences; 9.5% to 15% are singletons and the top ten take over 6.5%. This sample comprised non-naive T cells sorted from PBMCs, obtained about 14 days before vaccination. Receptors were obtained from a man aged 45-60 years who received an inactivated influenza vaccine. The CDR3 runs from the conserved cysteine through the conserved F or W. A D gene is named only where the DNA matches it firmly. Size is omitted from some rows. Given values are once, few, many or a class for expanded clones.

d_gene: NA
abundance: many
j_gene: TRBJ2-3
v_gene: TRBV20-1
CDR3nt: TGCAGTGCTAGAGAGGTCGGGGGGCAAACAGATACGCAGTATTTT
CDR3aa: CSAREVGGQTDTQYF

d_gene: NA
abundance: NA
j_gene: TRBJ1-5
v_gene: TRBV27
CDR3nt: TGTGCCAGCAGTTTGACACGGGATAGCAATCAGCCCCAGCATTTT
CDR3aa: CASSLTRDSNQPQHF

d_gene: NA
abundance: NA
j_gene: TRBJ2-7
v_gene: TRBV3-1
CDR3nt: TGTGCCAGCAGCCCCCCCTGGGGAAGGTACGAGCAGTACTTC
CDR3aa: CASSPPWGRYEQYF

d_gene: NA
abundance: NA
j_gene: TRBJ1-1
v_gene: TRBV7-2
CDR3nt: TGTGCCAGCAGCTTATTGGGGGGTCAGGTGACGAACACTGAAGCTTTCTTT
CDR3aa: CASSLLGGQVTNTEAFF

d_gene: NA
abundance: NA
j_gene: TRBJ1-2
v_gene: TRBV15
CDR3nt: TGTGCCACCAGCACCCCCGCAAAGTCGTTCTATGGCTACACCTTC
CDR3aa: CATSTPAKSFYGYTF

d_gene: NA
abundance: NA
j_gene: TRBJ1-2
v_gene: TRBV12-3/TRBV12-4
CDR3nt: TGTGCCAGCAGTTACGGAAAGGGAGGTGGCTACACCTTC
CDR3aa: CASSYGKGGGYTF

d_gene: NA
abundance: NA
j_gene: TRBJ1-5
v_gene: TRBV24-1
CDR3nt: TGTGCCACCAGTGACAACAGGTTCAATCAGCCCCAGCATTTT
CDR3aa: CATSDNRFNQPQHF

d_gene: NA
abundance: few
j_gene: TRBJ2-4
v_gene: TRBV30
CDR3nt: TGTGCCTGGAGTGTACTTGGCGTCTCGAGAACCAAAAACATTCAGTACTTC
CDR3aa: CAWSVLGVSRTKNIQYF

d_gene: NA
abundance: NA
j_gene: TRBJ1-1
v_gene: TRBV6-1
CDR3nt: TGTGCCAGCAGACCGACAGGCCAGAACACTGAAGCTTTCTTT
CDR3aa: CASRPTGQNTEAFF

d_gene: NA
abundance: NA
j_gene: TRBJ2-5
v_gene: TRBV5-6
CDR3nt: TGTGCCAGCAGCTTGGTTTCCAACCGAGAGACCCAGTACTTC
CDR3aa: CASSLVSNRETQYF

d_gene: TRBD2
abundance: NA
j_gene: TRBJ2-7
v_gene: TRBV12-3/TRBV12-4
CDR3nt: TGTGCCAGCAGACTAGCGGGGGCACCCGGCGAGCAGTACTTC
CDR3aa: CASRLAGAPGEQYF

d_gene: TRBD1
abundance: many
j_gene: TRBJ1-2
v_gene: TRBV4-3
CDR3nt: TGCGCCAGCAGCCAAGGACAGGGCTATGGCTACACCTTC
CDR3aa: CASSQGQGYGYTF

d_gene: NA
abundance: few
j_gene: TRBJ1-4
v_gene: TRBV30
CDR3nt: TGTGCCTGGAGGATCCCCGTGGGCAATGAAAAACTGTTTTTT
CDR3aa: CAWRIPVGNEKLFF

d_gene: NA
abundance: NA
j_gene: TRBJ2-5
v_gene: TRBV11-2
CDR3nt: TGTGCCAGCAGCTTAATGTCCAGCCAAGAGACCCAGTACTTC
CDR3aa: CASSLMSSQETQYF

d_gene: NA
abundance: many
j_gene: TRBJ1-4
v_gene: TRBV6-2/TRBV6-3
CDR3nt: TGTGCCAGCAGTTACTCTACGACGACTCTTGGGGCTTTGGTTGAAAAACTGTTTTTT
CDR3aa: CASSYSTTTLGALVEKLFF

d_gene: TRBD2
abundance: NA
j_gene: TRBJ2-1
v_gene: TRBV6-1
CDR3nt: TGTGCCAGCAACCCCGGGAGGGACTCCTACAATGAGCAGTTCTTC
CDR3aa: CASNPGRDSYNEQFF

d_gene: TRBD1
abundance: many
j_gene: TRBJ2-2
v_gene: TRBV12-3/TRBV12-4
CDR3nt: TGTGCCAGCAGCCCCACAGGGGGCTACACCGGGGAGCTGTTTTTT
CDR3aa: CASSPTGGYTGELFF

d_gene: TRBD1
abundance: NA
j_gene: TRBJ2-1
v_gene: TRBV7-2
CDR3nt: TGTGCCAGCACTGTTCAGGGGGACTCCTACAATGAGCAGTTCTTC
CDR3aa: CASTVQGDSYNEQFF

d_gene: NA
abundance: many
j_gene: TRBJ2-1
v_gene: TRBV9
CDR3nt: TGTGCCAGCAGCGTAGCTGGGAATACCGCAACCTACAATGAGCAGTTCTTC
CDR3aa: CASSVAGNTATYNEQFF

d_gene: NA
abundance: NA
j_gene: TRBJ1-2
v_gene: TRBV20-1
CDR3nt: TGCAGTGCTAGCGGTGGGGGAGCGTTAGATGGCTACACCTTC
CDR3aa: CSASGGGALDGYTF

d_gene: NA
abundance: NA
j_gene: TRBJ1-1
v_gene: TRBV7-2
CDR3nt: TGTGCCAGCAGCCTCGATTCTCAGGGGAACACTGAAGCTTTCTTT
CDR3aa: CASSLDSQGNTEAFF

d_gene: NA
abundance: many
j_gene: TRBJ2-7
v_gene: TRBV28
CDR3nt: TGTGCCAGCAGCCCCTTCTTGGCGGGCTACGAGCAGTACTTC
CDR3aa: CASSPFLAGYEQYF

d_gene: NA
abundance: few
j_gene: TRBJ2-4
v_gene: TRBV12-3/TRBV12-4
CDR3nt: TGTGCCAGCAGGGCTTCTGACAGGAACATTCAGTACTTC
CDR3aa: CASRASDRNIQYF

d_gene: TRBD1
abundance: NA
j_gene: TRBJ2-5
v_gene: TRBV5-1
CDR3nt: TGCGCCAGCAGCTTGGTAGGACAGGCGGTTGGGGAGACCCAGAACTTC
CDR3aa: CASSLVGQAVGETQNF

d_gene: NA
abundance: many
j_gene: TRBJ1-6
v_gene: TRBV29-1
CDR3nt: TGCAGCGTACGGACAGATGAAGGTTCACCCCTCCACTTT
CDR3aa: CSVRTDEGSPLHF

d_gene: NA
abundance: few
j_gene: TRBJ2-5
v_gene: TRBV6-5
CDR3nt: TGTGCCAGCAGTTACGTCGGGGGCTACGGGGAGCCCCAGTACTTC
CDR3aa: CASSYVGGYGEPQYF

d_gene: NA
abundance: many
j_gene: TRBJ1-1
v_gene: TRBV5-1
CDR3nt: TGCGCCAGCAGCTTGGGTCCCCCGGGCACTGAAGCTTTCTTT
CDR3aa: CASSLGPPGTEAFF

d_gene: NA
abundance: NA
j_gene: TRBJ1-4
v_gene: TRBV15
CDR3nt: TGTGCCACCAGCAGAGAAGGGAGGGCTAATGAAAAACTGTTTTTT
CDR3aa: CATSREGRANEKLFF

d_gene: NA
abundance: many
j_gene: TRBJ2-7
v_gene: TRBV28
CDR3nt: TGTGCCAGCAGTGACGGGACATCTTACGAGCAGTACTTC
CDR3aa: CASSDGTSYEQYF

d_gene: NA
abundance: NA
j_gene: TRBJ2-1
v_gene: TRBV7-8
CDR3nt: TGTGCCAGCAGCTCCGGGCCCCTATTCTACAATGAGCAGTTCTTC
CDR3aa: CASSSGPLFYNEQFF

d_gene: NA
abundance: few
j_gene: TRBJ1-4
v_gene: TRBV27
CDR3nt: TGTGCCAGCGGGGTGTTGGGTGGAGAAAAACTGTTTTTT
CDR3aa: CASGVLGGEKLFF

d_gene: TRBD1
abundance: NA
j_gene: TRBJ2-5
v_gene: TRBV28
CDR3nt: TGTGCCAGCAGTTTACCTCCCAGGGGGTATGAGACCCAGTACTTC
CDR3aa: CASSLPPRGYETQYF

d_gene: NA
abundance: NA
j_gene: TRBJ2-5
v_gene: TRBV20-1
CDR3nt: TGCAGTGCCACGAGGACGGACGGCGAGACCCAGTACTTC
CDR3aa: CSATRTDGETQYF

d_gene: NA
abundance: many
j_gene: TRBJ2-7
v_gene: TRBV5-1
CDR3nt: TGCGCCAGCAGCCCGCCGGGAAGTAGCTACGAGCAGTACTTC
CDR3aa: CASSPPGSSYEQYF

d_gene: NA
abundance: few
j_gene: TRBJ2-4
v_gene: TRBV5-1
CDR3nt: TGCGCCAGCAGCTCCGGAGTAGCCAAAAACATTCAGTACTTC
CDR3aa: CASSSGVAKNIQYF

d_gene: NA
abundance: NA
j_gene: TRBJ2-3
v_gene: TRBV20-1
CDR3nt: TGCAGTGCTTCTAGCGTCTCCCGCACAGATACGCAGTATTTT
CDR3aa: CSASSVSRTDTQYF

d_gene: NA
abundance: many
j_gene: TRBJ2-5
v_gene: TRBV28
CDR3nt: TGTGCCAGCAGTTCCTTGACAGCCCGGCGGGAGACCCAGTACTTC
CDR3aa: CASSSLTARRETQYF

d_gene: NA
abundance: few
j_gene: TRBJ1-5
v_gene: TRBV7-2
CDR3nt: TGTGCCAGCAGCTTAGTGCAGGAGCGGAATCAGCCCCAGCATTTT
CDR3aa: CASSLVQERNQPQHF

d_gene: NA
abundance: few
j_gene: TRBJ2-6
v_gene: TRBV6-2/TRBV6-3
CDR3nt: TGTGCCAGCAGTCCCCCGATGACTCGGACTGGGGCCAACGTCCTGACTTTC
CDR3aa: CASSPPMTRTGANVLTF

d_gene: NA
abundance: few
j_gene: TRBJ2-5
v_gene: TRBV12-3/TRBV12-4
CDR3nt: TGTGCCAGCAGTCCTGGACAGACGGGGCAAGAGACCCAGTACTTC
CDR3aa: CASSPGQTGQETQYF

d_gene: NA
abundance: few
j_gene: TRBJ1-6
v_gene: TRBV7-8
CDR3nt: TGTGCCAGCACCTCGGGACGGGGGGTTTGGGCCCTCCACTTT
CDR3aa: CASTSGRGVWALHF

d_gene: TRBD2
abundance: NA
j_gene: TRBJ2-1
v_gene: TRBV2
CDR3nt: TGTGCCAGCAGTCCTTCCGGGAGGGCAGGGAATGAGCAGTTCTTC
CDR3aa: CASSPSGRAGNEQFF

d_gene: TRBD1
abundance: many
j_gene: TRBJ2-7
v_gene: TRBV12-3/TRBV12-4
CDR3nt: TGTGCCAGCAGTTTATTTCCAGGGGGCCCCTACGAGCAGTACTTC
CDR3aa: CASSLFPGGPYEQYF

d_gene: TRBD2
abundance: many
j_gene: TRBJ2-1
v_gene: TRBV28
CDR3nt: TGTGCCAGCAGTTGGCTAGCGGGAGCCACTAGGAGCGATGAGCAGTTCTTC
CDR3aa: CASSWLAGATRSDEQFF

d_gene: NA
abundance: few
j_gene: TRBJ2-7
v_gene: TRBV28
CDR3nt: TGTGCCAGCAGATCACAGGGAGGCTCCTACGAGCAGTACTTC
CDR3aa: CASRSQGGSYEQYF

d_gene: TRBD2
abundance: few
j_gene: TRBJ2-3
v_gene: TRBV5-1
CDR3nt: TGCGCCAGCAGTCCAAAGCGGGGGTCTGACACAGATACGCAGTATTTT
CDR3aa: CASSPKRGSDTDTQYF

d_gene: NA
abundance: many
j_gene: TRBJ1-5
v_gene: TRBV12-3/TRBV12-4
CDR3nt: TGTGCCAGCAGTTTGACCGGGACCTTGGGACAGCCCCAGCATTTT
CDR3aa: CASSLTGTLGQPQHF

d_gene: NA
abundance: NA
j_gene: TRBJ1-6
v_gene: TRBV7-9
CDR3nt: TGTGCCAGCAGCTTATATCCGGATTCACCCCTCCACTTT
CDR3aa: CASSLYPDSPLHF

d_gene: NA
abundance: many
j_gene: TRBJ2-5
v_gene: TRBV12-3/TRBV12-4
CDR3nt: TGTGCCAGCAGTTTAAGAAGACAGGCCGAGACCCAGTACTTC
CDR3aa: CASSLRRQAETQYF

d_gene: TRBD1
abundance: NA
j_gene: TRBJ2-5
v_gene: TRBV3-1
CDR3nt: TGTGCCAGCAGCCAAGTCGGACAGGGGCAAGAGACCCAGTACTTC
CDR3aa: CASSQVGQGQETQYF

d_gene: TRBD2
abundance: few
j_gene: TRBJ2-3
v_gene: TRBV28
CDR3nt: TGTGCCAGCAGTGGGGCTAGCGGGGGTTCATCGGATACGCAGTATTTT
CDR3aa: CASSGASGGSSDTQYF

d_gene: NA
abundance: many
j_gene: TRBJ1-6
v_gene: TRBV27
CDR3nt: TGTGCCAGCAGATATTACTCCTATAATTCACCCCTCCACTTT
CDR3aa: CASRYYSYNSPLHF

d_gene: NA
abundance: NA
j_gene: TRBJ2-5
v_gene: TRBV20-1
CDR3nt: TGCAGTGCCCCCCGCTTTTATAAAGAGACCCAGTACTTC
CDR3aa: CSAPRFYKETQYF